This T cell receptor beta chain was captured in a study of OX40 agonist ivuxolimab in advanced cancers. This clone was counted once. Its antigen is as yet unknown. Germline values: CDR1 SGHTA, CDR2 FQGTGA. CDR3 length: 14 residues. The germline V and J ends were trimmed by 2 bases and 6 bases, with 14 bases remaining between them. Findings and caveats of the study: Some nonresponders also had low normalized T-cell clonal expansion. The average count of expanded clones was higher among CD8+ T cells than among CD4+.

The repertoire was sequenced with immunoSEQ multiplex PCR; TCRdb's copy has only in-frame clones and lacks some. The sample records under 55,000 clones, about nine tenths being singletons. This sequence joins TRBV7-3 and TRBJ2-7; a weak D match, TRBD1 (6 bases). This material consisted of CD4+ or CD8+ T cells sorted from blood, taken in a trial of the OX40 agonist ivuxolimab. The sequence was obtained from an adult with an advanced solid tumor such as melanoma, head and neck, liver or kidney cancer. The CDR3 here is CASSLLGGGSEQYF. CDR3 nucleotide sequence: TGTGCCAGCAGCTTATTAGGGGGTGGGTCCGAGCAGTACTTC. The whole variable domain, filled in from reference TRBV7-3 and TRBJ2-7, reads GAGVSQTPSNKVTEKGKYVELRCDPISGHTALYWYRQSLGQGPEFLIYFQGTGAADDSGLPNDRFFAVRPEGSVSTLKIQRTERGDSAVYLCASSLLGGGSEQYFGPGTRLTVT.